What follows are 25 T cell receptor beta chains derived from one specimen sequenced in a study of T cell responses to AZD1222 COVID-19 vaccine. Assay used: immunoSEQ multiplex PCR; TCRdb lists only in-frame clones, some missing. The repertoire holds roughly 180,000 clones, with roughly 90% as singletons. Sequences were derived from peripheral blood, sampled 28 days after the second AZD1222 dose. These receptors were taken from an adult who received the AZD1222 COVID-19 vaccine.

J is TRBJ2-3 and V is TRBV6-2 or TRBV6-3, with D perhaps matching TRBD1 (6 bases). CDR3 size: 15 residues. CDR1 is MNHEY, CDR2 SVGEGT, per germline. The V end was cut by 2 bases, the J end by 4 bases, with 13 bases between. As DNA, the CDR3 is TGTGCCAGCAGTTACCCTCCGGGACACTCAGATACGCAGTATTTT. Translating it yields CASSYPPGHSDTQYF.

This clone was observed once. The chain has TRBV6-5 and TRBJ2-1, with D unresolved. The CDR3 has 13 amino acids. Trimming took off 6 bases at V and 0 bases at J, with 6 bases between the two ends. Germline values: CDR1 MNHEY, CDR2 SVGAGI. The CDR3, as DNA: TGTGCCAGCAGAAGGGTCTCCTACAATGAGCAGTTCTTC. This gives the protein CASRRVSYNEQFF.

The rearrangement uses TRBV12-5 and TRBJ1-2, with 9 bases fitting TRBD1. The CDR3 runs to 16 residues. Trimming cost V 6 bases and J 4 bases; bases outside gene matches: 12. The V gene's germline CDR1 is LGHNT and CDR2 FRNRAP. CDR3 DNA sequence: TGTGCTAGTGGCCCAAAACCGACAGGGGGGCTCTATGGCTACACCTTC. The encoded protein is CASGPKPTGGLYGYTF.

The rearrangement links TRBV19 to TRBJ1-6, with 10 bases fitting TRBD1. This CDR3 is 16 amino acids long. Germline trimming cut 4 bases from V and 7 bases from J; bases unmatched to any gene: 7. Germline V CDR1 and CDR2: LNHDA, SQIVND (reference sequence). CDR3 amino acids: CASSTPRTGGNSPLHF. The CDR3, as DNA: TGTGCCAGTAGTACCCCGAGGACAGGGGGAAATTCACCCCTCCACTTT.

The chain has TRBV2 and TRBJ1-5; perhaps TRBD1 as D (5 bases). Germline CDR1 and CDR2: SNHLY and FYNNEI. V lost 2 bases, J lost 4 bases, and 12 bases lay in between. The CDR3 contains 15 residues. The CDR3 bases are TGTGCCAGCAGTGAATGGGGGGTGGGAAATCAGCCCCAGCATTTT. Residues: CASSEWGVGNQPQHF.

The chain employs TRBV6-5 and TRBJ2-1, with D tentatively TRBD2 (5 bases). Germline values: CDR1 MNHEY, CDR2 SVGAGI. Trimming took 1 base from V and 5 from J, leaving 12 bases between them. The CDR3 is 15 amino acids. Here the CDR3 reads CASSYFRGVHNEQFF. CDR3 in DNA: TGTGCCAGCAGTTACTTCCGGGGAGTACACAATGAGCAGTTCTTC.

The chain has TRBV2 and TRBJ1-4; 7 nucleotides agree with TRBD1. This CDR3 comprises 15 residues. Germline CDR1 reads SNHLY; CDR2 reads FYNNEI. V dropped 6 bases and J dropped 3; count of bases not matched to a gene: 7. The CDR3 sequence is CASRPNRGANEKLFF. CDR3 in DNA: TGTGCCAGCAGGCCTAACAGGGGTGCTAATGAAAAACTGTTTTTT.

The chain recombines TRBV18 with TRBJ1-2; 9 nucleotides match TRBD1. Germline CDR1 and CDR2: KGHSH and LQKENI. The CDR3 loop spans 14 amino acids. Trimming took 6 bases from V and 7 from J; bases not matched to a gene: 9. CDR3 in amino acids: CASSMGTGSSGYTF. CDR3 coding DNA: TGTGCCAGCTCTATGGGGACAGGGAGTTCTGGCTACACCTTC.

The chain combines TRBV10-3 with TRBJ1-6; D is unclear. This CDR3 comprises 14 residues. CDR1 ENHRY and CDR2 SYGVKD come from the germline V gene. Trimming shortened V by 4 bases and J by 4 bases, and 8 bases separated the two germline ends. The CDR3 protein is CAISVLQYNSPLHF. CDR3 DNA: TGTGCCATCAGTGTCCTACAGTATAATTCACCCCTCCACTTT.

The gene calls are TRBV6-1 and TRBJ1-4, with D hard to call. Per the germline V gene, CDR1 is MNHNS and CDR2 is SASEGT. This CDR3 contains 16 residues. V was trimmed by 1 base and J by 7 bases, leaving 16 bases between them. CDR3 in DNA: TGTGCCAGCAGTGAAGAGGGTAGGCAGTGGGGTGAAAAACTGTTTTTT. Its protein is CASSEEGRQWGEKLFF.

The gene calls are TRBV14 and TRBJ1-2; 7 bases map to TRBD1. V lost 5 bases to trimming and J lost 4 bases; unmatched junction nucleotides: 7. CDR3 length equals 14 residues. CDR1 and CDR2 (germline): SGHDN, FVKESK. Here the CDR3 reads CASSSQGGVYGYTF. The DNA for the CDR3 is TGTGCCAGCAGCTCTCAGGGGGGAGTCTATGGCTACACCTTC.

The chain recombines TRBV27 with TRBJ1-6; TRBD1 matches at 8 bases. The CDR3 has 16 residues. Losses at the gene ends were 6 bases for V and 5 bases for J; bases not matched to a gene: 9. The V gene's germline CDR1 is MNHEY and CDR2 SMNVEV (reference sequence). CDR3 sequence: CASRTQGALDNSPLHF. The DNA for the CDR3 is TGTGCCAGCAGGACCCAGGGGGCTTTAGATAATTCACCCCTCCACTTT.

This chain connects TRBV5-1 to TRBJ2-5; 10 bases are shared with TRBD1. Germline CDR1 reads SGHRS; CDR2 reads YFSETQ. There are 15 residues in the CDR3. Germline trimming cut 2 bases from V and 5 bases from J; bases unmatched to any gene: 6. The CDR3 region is CASSFGTGVTETQYF. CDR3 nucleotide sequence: TGCGCCAGCAGCTTCGGGACAGGGGTGACTGAGACCCAGTACTTC.

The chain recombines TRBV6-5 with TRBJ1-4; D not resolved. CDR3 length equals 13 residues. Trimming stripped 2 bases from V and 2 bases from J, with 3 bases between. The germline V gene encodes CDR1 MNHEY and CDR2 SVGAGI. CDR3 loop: CASSYSTNEKLFF. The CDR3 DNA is TGTGCCAGCAGTTACAGCACTAATGAAAAACTGTTTTTT.

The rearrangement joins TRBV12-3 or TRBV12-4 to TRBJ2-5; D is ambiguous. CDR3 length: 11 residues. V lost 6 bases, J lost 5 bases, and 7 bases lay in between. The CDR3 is CASSLVETQYF. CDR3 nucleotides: TGTGCCAGCAGCCTTGTGGAGACCCAGTACTTC.

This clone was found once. CDR3 region: CASSLSPGQPQHF. In DNA, the CDR3 is TGTGCCAGCAGCTTAAGCCCGGGCCAGCCCCAGCATTTT. The rearrangement links TRBV7-2 to TRBJ1-5, with D unresolved. V lost 2 bases and J lost 7, with 9 bases in between. CDR3 length: 13 residues. Germline values: CDR1 SGHTA, CDR2 FQGNSA.

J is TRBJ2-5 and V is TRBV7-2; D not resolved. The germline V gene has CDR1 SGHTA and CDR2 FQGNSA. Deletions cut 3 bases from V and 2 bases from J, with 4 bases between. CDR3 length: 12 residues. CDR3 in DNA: TGTGCCAGCAGCTTCTGGCAAGAGACCCAGTACTTC. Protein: CASSFWQETQYF.

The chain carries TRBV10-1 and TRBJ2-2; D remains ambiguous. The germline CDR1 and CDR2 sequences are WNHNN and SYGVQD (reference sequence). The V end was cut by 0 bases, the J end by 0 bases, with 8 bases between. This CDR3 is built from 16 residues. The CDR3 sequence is CASSESKFANTGELFF. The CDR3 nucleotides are TGCGCCAGCAGTGAGTCGAAGTTCGCGAACACCGGGGAGCTGTTTTTT.

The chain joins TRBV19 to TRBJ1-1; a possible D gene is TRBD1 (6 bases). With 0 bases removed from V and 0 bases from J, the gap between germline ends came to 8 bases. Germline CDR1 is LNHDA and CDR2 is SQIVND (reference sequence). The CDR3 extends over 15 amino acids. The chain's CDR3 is CASSIEDRMNTEAFF. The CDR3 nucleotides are TGTGCCAGTAGTATAGAGGACAGAATGAACACTGAAGCTTTCTTT. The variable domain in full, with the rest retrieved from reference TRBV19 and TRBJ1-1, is DGGITQSPKYLFRKEGQNVTLSCEQNLNHDAMYWYRQDPGQGLRLIYYSQIVNDFQKGDIAEGYSVSREKKESFPLTVTSAQKNPTAFYLCASSIEDRMNTEAFFGQGTRLTVV.

The CDR3 sequence: CASSDGTLSGNTIYF. The CDR3 DNA reads as TGTGCCAGCAGTGACGGAACTCTCTCTGGAAACACCATATATTTT. V and J are TRBV6-1 and TRBJ1-3, with D unresolved. Per the germline V gene, CDR1 is MNHNS and CDR2 is SASEGT. CDR3 size: 15 residues. V was cut by 3 bases and J by 0 bases, with 9 bases left in between.

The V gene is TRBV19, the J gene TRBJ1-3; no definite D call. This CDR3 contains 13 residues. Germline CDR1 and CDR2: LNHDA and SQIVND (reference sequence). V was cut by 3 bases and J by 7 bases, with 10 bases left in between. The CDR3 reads CASSIDRENTIYF. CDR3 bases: TGTGCCAGTAGTATCGATCGGGAGAACACCATATATTTT.

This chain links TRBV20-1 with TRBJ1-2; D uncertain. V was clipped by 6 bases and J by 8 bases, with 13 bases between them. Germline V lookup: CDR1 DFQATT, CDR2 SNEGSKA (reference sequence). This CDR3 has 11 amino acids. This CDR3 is CSARTALGYTF. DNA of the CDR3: TGCAGTGCGCGGACTGCCCTCGGCTACACCTTC.

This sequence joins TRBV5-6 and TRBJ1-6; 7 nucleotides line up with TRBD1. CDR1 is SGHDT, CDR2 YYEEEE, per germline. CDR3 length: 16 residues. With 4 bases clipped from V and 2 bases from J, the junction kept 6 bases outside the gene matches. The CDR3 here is CASSLRGTAYNSPLHF. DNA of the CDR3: TGTGCCAGCAGCCTGCGAGGGACAGCCTATAATTCACCCCTCCACTTT. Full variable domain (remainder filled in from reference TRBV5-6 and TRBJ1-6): DAGVTQSPTHLIKTRGQQVTLRCSPKSGHDTVSWYQQALGQGPQFIFQYYEEEERQRGNFPDRFSGHQFPNYSSELNVNALLLGDSALYLCASSLRGTAYNSPLHFGNGTRLTVT.

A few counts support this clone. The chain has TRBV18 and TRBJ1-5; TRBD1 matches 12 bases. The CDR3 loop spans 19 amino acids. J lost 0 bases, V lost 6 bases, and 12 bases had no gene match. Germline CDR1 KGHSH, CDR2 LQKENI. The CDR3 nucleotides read TGTGCCAGCTCGTCCGGGACAGGGGGCAACTTTTATAGCAATCAGCCCCAGCATTTT. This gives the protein CASSSGTGGNFYSNQPQHF.

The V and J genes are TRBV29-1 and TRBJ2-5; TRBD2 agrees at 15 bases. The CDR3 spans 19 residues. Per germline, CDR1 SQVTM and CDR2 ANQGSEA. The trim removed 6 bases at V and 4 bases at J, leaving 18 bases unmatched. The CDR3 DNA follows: TGCAGCGTCCCCTGGTGGGGACTAGCGGGAGGAGGGGGGAGAGAGACCCAGTACTTC. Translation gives CSVPWWGLAGGGGRETQYF.